The 25 T cell receptor beta chains in this list originate from one sample, sequenced in a study of T cell repertoires in cytomegalovirus infection. MiXCR was run by TCRdb on the reads, yielding one entry per CDR3 protein. The sample consists of about 680,000 distinct CDR3 sequences, approximately 24% of them appearing once. Material: CD8+ T cells from PBMCs. Source of these receptors: a human donor in good health (CMV status not recorded). Some clones in this sample may be carry-over from other donors' samples.

At least ten counts were recorded for this clonotype. The V gene is TRBV20-1, the J gene TRBJ2-2, with TRBD1 as a possible D gene (5 bases). This CDR3 region has 16 residues. V lost 6 bases to trimming and J lost 5 bases, with 22 bases between them. Germline assignment: CDR1 DFQATT and CDR2 SNEGSKA (reference sequence). In DNA form, the CDR3 reads TGCAGTGCAAGAATTTCGGCCCAGGGTTTGACCGGGGAGCTGTTTTTT. Translating it yields CSARISAQGLTGELFF.

This chain links TRBV6-1 with TRBJ2-1; D is possibly TRBD1 or TRBD2 (6 bases each). Per the germline V gene, CDR1 is MNHNS and CDR2 is SASEGT. V was cut by 7 bases and J by 8 bases, with 12 bases left in between. This CDR3 is 12 amino acids long. DNA for the CDR3: TGTGCCAGCACATGGGGGGCCGATGAGCAGTTCTTC. It is translated as CASTWGADEQFF.

This clonotype was seen only a few times. The rearrangement uses TRBV19 and TRBJ2-3; maybe TRBD1 (5 bases). This CDR3 has 14 residues. Germline CDR1 and CDR2: LNHDA and SQIVND (reference sequence). V was trimmed by 1 base and J by 5 bases, leaving 10 bases between them. The CDR3 nucleotides read TGTGCCAGTAGTATAGGGGGCATTAGAGATACGCAGTATTTT. Translated, it gives CASSIGGIRDTQYF.

This clonotype was seen only a few times. The CDR3: CAISESSRLGRSYNEQFF. CDR3 bases: TGTGCCATCAGTGAGTCAAGTCGCCTAGGGAGAAGCTACAATGAGCAGTTCTTC. The chain has TRBV10-3 and TRBJ2-1; possible D gene TRBD2, 5 bases. This CDR3 spans 18 amino acids. Germline CDR1 ENHRY, CDR2 SYGVKD. The germline V and J ends were trimmed by 0 bases and 3 bases, with 18 bases remaining between them.

The V call is TRBV29-1, the J call TRBJ2-5, with a weak D call TRBD1 (5 bases). This CDR3 region has 13 residues. CDR1 SQVTM and CDR2 ANQGSEA come from the germline V gene. V was clipped by 1 base and J by 7 bases, with 13 bases between them. CDR3 sequence (DNA): TGCAGCGTTGAAGGGGGCCTTGGCTGGACCCAGTACTTC. Its translation: CSVEGGLGWTQYF.

This clonotype was observed at least ten times. V is TRBV12-3 or TRBV12-4 and J is TRBJ2-7; possibly TRBD2 for D (5 bases). The CDR3 is 17 residues long. Trimming took 3 bases from V and 0 from J, leaving 18 bases between them. CDR3 sequence (DNA): TGTGCCAGCAGTTTCGCCTTGGACCTTCGGGGCTCCTACGAGCAGTACTTC. Protein: CASSFALDLRGSYEQYF.

The rearrangement uses TRBV4-1 and TRBJ2-3, with D perhaps matching TRBD2 (6 bases). The CDR3 extends over 17 amino acids. CDR1 is MGHRA, CDR2 YSYEKL, per germline. The V gene lost 1 base and the J gene lost 3 bases, with 17 bases spanning the gap. The CDR3 nucleotides read TGCGCCAGCAGCCAAGCAACAGGAGCGGGTAGGACAGATACGCAGTATTTT. Amino acid sequence: CASSQATGAGRTDTQYF.

The CDR3 here is CATSDSEETQYF. DNA for the CDR3: TGTGCCACCAGTGATTCGGAAGAGACCCAGTACTTC. The J gene is TRBJ2-5, the V gene TRBV24-1, with D hard to call. V was pared by 2 bases and J by 3 bases, with 3 bases between. CDR3 size: 12 residues. Germline V gene lookup returns CDR1 KGHDR and CDR2 SFDVKD.

This clonotype was observed a handful of times. V usage is TRBV19 and J usage is TRBJ1-1; a weak D match, TRBD1 (6 bases). With 2 bases removed from V and 3 bases from J, the gap between germline ends came to 10 bases. CDR3 length: 14 amino acids. CDR1 and CDR2 (germline): LNHDA, SQIVND (reference sequence). The CDR3 DNA reads TGTGCCAGTAGTATAAAGGGGGACTACACTGAAGCTTTCTTT. Translating gives CASSIKGDYTEAFF.

The chain is built from TRBV7-2 and TRBJ1-2; D is perhaps TRBD1 (5 bases). This CDR3 has 15 amino acids. V was shortened by 2 bases and J by 4 bases, with 14 bases between the two germline ends. Germline V gives CDR1 SGHTA, CDR2 FQGNSA. The CDR3 here is CASSLSPGTSYGYTF. CDR3 DNA: TGTGCCAGCAGCTTAAGTCCAGGGACCAGCTATGGCTACACCTTC. The full variable domain, rest sourced from reference TRBV7-2 and TRBJ1-2, is GAGVSQSPSNKVTEKGKDVELRCDPISGHTALYWYRQSLGQGLEFLIYFQGNSAPDKSGLPSDRFSAERTGGSVSTLTIQRTQQEDSAVYLCASSLSPGTSYGYTFGSGTRLTVV.

The genes are TRBV12-5 and TRBJ2-1; D ambiguous. V gave up 1 base and J gave up 10 bases, with 5 bases separating them. The CDR3 contains 11 residues. CDR1 is LGHNT, CDR2 FRNRAP, per germline. CDR3 coding DNA: TGTGCTAGTGGTTTGGCGGGCGAGCAGTTCTTC. This encodes CASGLAGEQFF. Variable domain in full (rest from reference TRBV12-5 and TRBJ2-1): DARVTQTPRHKVTEMGQEVTMRCQPILGHNTVFWYRQTMMQGLELLAYFRNRAPLDDSGMPKDRFSAEMPDATLATLKIQPSEPRDSAVYFCASGLAGEQFFGPGTRLTVL.

This clonotype was counted many times. The gene calls are TRBV20-1 and TRBJ1-6; D ambiguous. This CDR3 has 18 amino acids. V was pared by 0 bases and J by 0 bases, with 15 bases between. CDR1 is DFQATT, CDR2 SNEGSKA, per germline (reference sequence). This CDR3 is CSARELDRRSSYNSPLHF. CDR3 nucleotides: TGCAGTGCTAGAGAGTTGGACCGTCGGAGCTCCTATAATTCACCCCTCCACTTT.

In this sample, this clonotype turned up a few times. The genes are TRBV28 and TRBJ2-1; 9 nucleotides line up with TRBD2. There are 15 residues in the CDR3. With 3 bases clipped from V and 6 bases from J, the junction kept 6 bases outside the gene matches. Germline CDR1 is MDHEN and CDR2 is SYDVKM. The chain's CDR3 is CASSLVAGATNEQFF. CDR3 DNA: TGTGCCAGCAGTTTGGTAGCGGGGGCAACCAATGAGCAGTTCTTC.

The sample holds many counts of this clonotype. CDR3 nucleotides: TGTGCCAGCAGCATGAACAGGTTGTACCAAGAGACCCAGTACTTC. This encodes CASSMNRLYQETQYF. V usage is TRBV7-2 and J usage is TRBJ2-5; maybe TRBD1 (5 bases). Germline V lookup: CDR1 SGHTA, CDR2 FQGNSA. With 5 bases removed from V and 0 bases from J, the gap between germline ends came to 13 bases. The CDR3 spans 15 residues. The full variable domain, its missing parts supplied by reference TRBV7-2 and TRBJ2-5, is GAGVSQSPSNKVTEKGKDVELRCDPISGHTALYWYRQSLGQGLEFLIYFQGNSAPDKSGLPSDRFSAERTGGSVSTLTIQRTQQEDSAVYLCASSMNRLYQETQYFGPGTRLLVL.

V usage is TRBV24-1 and J usage is TRBJ2-2; tentative D call: TRBD1 (5 bases). The CDR3 length is 14 residues. Trimming shortened V by 7 bases and J by 1 base, and 9 bases separated the two germline ends. Germline CDR1 KGHDR, CDR2 SFDVKD. The CDR3 nucleotides read TGTGCCACCAGAGACAGATTGAACACCGGGGAGCTGTTTTTT. Its translation: CATRDRLNTGELFF.

This clonotype turned up a few times. CDR3 DNA: TGCAGTGCTAGATTCGGAGGCGGAAGACATCAGCCCCAGCATTTT. This translates into CSARFGGGRHQPQHF. This chain connects TRBV20-1 to TRBJ1-5; D unresolved. This CDR3 is 15 amino acids long. Germline V gene lookup returns CDR1 DFQATT and CDR2 SNEGSKA (reference sequence). The V and J ends lost 2 bases and 5 bases respectively, with 16 bases between them.

This clonotype was seen many times. V and J are TRBV7-9 and TRBJ1-5; D unresolved. CDR3 size: 14 residues. The germline V gene has CDR1 SEHNR and CDR2 FQNEAQ (reference sequence). Trimming took off 7 bases at V and 4 bases at J, with 14 bases between the two ends. The CDR3 DNA sequence: TGTGCCAGCAAAGGGCCGGGTGAAAATCAGCCCCAGCATTTT. Its protein product is CASKGPGENQPQHF.

The table lists this clonotype with many counts. V and J are TRBV14 and TRBJ2-4, with D perhaps TRBD2 (6 bases). Germline V gives CDR1 SGHDN, CDR2 FVKESK. CDR3 length equals 14 residues. Trimming cost V 1 base and J 8 bases, with 12 bases left between them. The CDR3 region has the DNA TGTGCCAGCAGCCAAGGGGGAAGGAGGGACATTCAGTACTTC. Translating it yields CASSQGGRRDIQYF.

CDR3 DNA: TGCAGCGACCTGGGGGCCCTGGGTGAGCAGTTCTTC. Amino acids: CSDLGALGEQFF. The chain carries TRBV29-1 and TRBJ2-1, with TRBD1 as a possible D gene (6 bases). This CDR3 is 12 amino acids long. The germline gives CDR1 SQVTM, CDR2 ANQGSEA. V lost 7 bases, J lost 9 bases, and 16 bases lay in between.

There are many counts of this clonotype. The chain combines TRBV12-3 or TRBV12-4 with TRBJ2-5, with TRBD2 identical over 15 bases. V trimming: 6 bases; J trimming: 5 bases; junction bases outside the gene matches: 4. The CDR3 spans 15 residues. The CDR3 bases are TGTGCCAGCAGCCCCGGGACTAGCGGGGGGGAGACCCAGTACTTC. It encodes CASSPGTSGGETQYF.

This clonotype occurred a few times. V is TRBV6-2 or TRBV6-3 and J is TRBJ1-4; the D is unclear. The germline V gene has CDR1 MNHEY and CDR2 SVGEGT. The CDR3 length is 17 residues. V gave up 6 bases and J gave up 0 bases, with 17 bases separating them. CDR3 nucleotides: TGTGCCAGCAGCCTGACACCGGTAGGAGCAACTAATGAAAAACTGTTTTTT. Its translation is CASSLTPVGATNEKLFF.

The sample holds many counts of this clonotype. The chain uses TRBV7-6 and TRBJ2-1, with D perhaps TRBD1 or TRBD2 (5 bases each). Trimming took 1 base from V and 0 from J, leaving 22 bases between them. CDR3 length: 20 amino acids. Germline lookup yields CDR1 SGHVS and CDR2 FNYEAQ. The CDR3 loop reads CASSLVRFGDAVSSYNEQFF. CDR3 in DNA: TGTGCCAGCAGCTTAGTGCGGTTCGGGGACGCAGTGAGCTCCTACAATGAGCAGTTCTTC.

CDR3 DNA: TGTGCCAGCAGCTTAGAGGGCATACCGAACACCGGGGAGCTGTTTTTT. This sequence encodes CASSLEGIPNTGELFF. The gene calls are TRBV7-2 and TRBJ2-2; D remains unclear. V was shortened by 1 base and J by 0 bases, with 9 bases between the two germline ends. The CDR3 loop spans 16 amino acids. Per the germline V gene, CDR1 is SGHTA and CDR2 is FQGNSA.

The rearrangement links TRBV6-5 to TRBJ2-2; D is possibly TRBD1 (7 bases). The germline gives CDR1 MNHEY, CDR2 SVGAGI. Deletions cut 5 bases from V and 3 bases from J, with 16 bases between. The CDR3 is 16 amino acids. As DNA, the CDR3 is TGTGCCAGCAGTCTGAAGGGCAGGGGGGACACCGGGGAGCTGTTTTTT. This encodes CASSLKGRGDTGELFF.

This clonotype was found a few times. The genes are TRBV29-1 and TRBJ2-5; D may correspond to TRBD1 or TRBD2 (6 bases each). This CDR3 has 14 residues. Germline V gene sequence: CDR1 SQVTM, CDR2 ANQGSEA. V dropped 0 bases and J dropped 5 bases, with 13 bases sitting between them. The CDR3: CSVEDPGGWETQYF. Written as DNA, the CDR3 is TGCAGCGTTGAAGATCCCGGGGGCTGGGAGACCCAGTACTTC. Full variable domain (outside the CDR3, taken from reference TRBV29-1 and TRBJ2-5): SAVISQKPSRDICQRGTSLTIQCQVDSQVTMMFWYRQQPGQSLTLIATANQGSEATYESGFVIDKFPISRPNLTFSTLTVSNMSPEDSSIYLCSVEDPGGWETQYFGPGTRLLVL.